This T cell receptor (beta chain) was captured by sequencing in a study of T cell changes during pregnancy in multiple sclerosis. Per the germline V gene, CDR1 is LNHDA and CDR2 is SQIVND (reference sequence). With V trimmed by 2 bases and J by 2 bases, 9 bases remained unmatched. This CDR3 is 17 amino acids long. Produced via immunoSEQ multiplex PCR; TCRdb's table is partial and in-frame only. The sample holds tens of thousands of clones, roughly 90% seen once. The clonotype comes from a female donor in good health, enrolled as a control in a pregnancy study. The chain uses TRBV19 and TRBJ2-3, with 8 positions matching TRBD2. This specimen consisted of peripheral blood, obtained in the first trimester of pregnancy. CDR3 in DNA: TGTGCCAGTAGTATACCCACTAAGCGGGGGTCCACAGATACGCAGTATTTT. Protein product: CASSIPTKRGSTDTQYF.